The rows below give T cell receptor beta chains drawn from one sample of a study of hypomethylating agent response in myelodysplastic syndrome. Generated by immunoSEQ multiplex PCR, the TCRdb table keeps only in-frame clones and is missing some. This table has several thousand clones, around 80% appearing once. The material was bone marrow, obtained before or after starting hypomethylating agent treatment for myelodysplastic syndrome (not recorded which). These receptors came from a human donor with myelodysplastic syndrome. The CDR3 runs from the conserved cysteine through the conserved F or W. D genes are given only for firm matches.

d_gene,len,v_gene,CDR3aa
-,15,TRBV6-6,CASSYGGVPNYGYTF
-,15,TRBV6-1,CASNLRGESNYGYTF
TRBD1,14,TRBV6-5,CASSYRTGGYEQYF
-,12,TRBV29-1,CSVLGGTGELFF
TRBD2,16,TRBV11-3,CASSLRTSGATDTQYF
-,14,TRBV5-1,CASRHREEGETQYF
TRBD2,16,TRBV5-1,CASSLLGGGGSYEQYF
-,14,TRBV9,CASSLSWGAREQYF
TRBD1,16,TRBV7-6,CASTLYNRGRSGELFF
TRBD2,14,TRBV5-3,CASRARGGTETQYF